This T cell receptor beta chain was found in a study of neoadjuvant anti-PD-1 for oral cavity cancer. Study results and limitations: With a few patients per group, TCR findings need larger cohorts. Higher pretreatment blood Treg/Th17 ratios correlated with higher pretreatment blood and lower post-treatment tumor TCRbeta clonality.

Six replicates per PBMC sample, mostly from around 500 ng of genomic DNA. TCRdb's table, derived via immunoSEQ multiplex PCR, lists solely in-frame clones and lacks some. The table records tens of thousands of clones, more than 60% of them present only once. V was pared by 4 bases and J by 5 bases, with 11 bases between. From germline, CDR1 is MNHEY and CDR2 SVGAGI. The CDR3 consists of 13 residues. Points on this clone: Antigen specificity is unknown.

V usage is TRBV6-5 and J usage is TRBJ1-2; no reliable D call. The sample in question was PBMCs, obtained before nivolumab (anti-PD-1) treatment. The clonotype was recovered from a person aged 35-79 years with oral cavity squamous cell carcinoma. The CDR3 loop reads CASSFSGSYGYTF. The DNA of the CDR3 is TGTGCCAGCAGTTTCAGCGGGAGTTATGGCTACACCTTC.